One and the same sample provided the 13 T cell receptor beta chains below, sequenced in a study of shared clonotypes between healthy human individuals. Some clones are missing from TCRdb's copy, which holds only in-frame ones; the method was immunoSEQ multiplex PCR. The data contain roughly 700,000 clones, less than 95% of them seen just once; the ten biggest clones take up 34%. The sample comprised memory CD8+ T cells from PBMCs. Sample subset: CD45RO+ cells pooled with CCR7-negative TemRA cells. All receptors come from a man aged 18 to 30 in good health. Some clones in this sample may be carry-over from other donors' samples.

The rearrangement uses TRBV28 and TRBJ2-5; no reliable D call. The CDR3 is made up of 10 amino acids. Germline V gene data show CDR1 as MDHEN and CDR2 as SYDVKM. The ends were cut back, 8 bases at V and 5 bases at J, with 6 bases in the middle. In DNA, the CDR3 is TGTGCCAGCTCGAGGGAGACCCAGTACTTC. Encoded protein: CASSRETQYF. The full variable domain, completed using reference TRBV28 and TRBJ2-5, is DVKVTQSSRYLVKRTGEKVFLECVQDMDHENMFWYRQDPGLGLRLIYFSYDVKMKEKGDIPEGYSVSREKKERFSLILESASTNQTSMYLCASSRETQYFGPGTRLLVL.

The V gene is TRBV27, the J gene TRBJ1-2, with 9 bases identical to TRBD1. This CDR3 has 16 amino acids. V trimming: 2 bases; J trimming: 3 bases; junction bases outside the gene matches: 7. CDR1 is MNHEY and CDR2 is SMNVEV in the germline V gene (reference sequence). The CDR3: CASSLTKGQGHYGYTF. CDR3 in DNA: TGTGCCAGCAGTTTAACAAAGGGACAGGGCCACTATGGCTACACCTTC.

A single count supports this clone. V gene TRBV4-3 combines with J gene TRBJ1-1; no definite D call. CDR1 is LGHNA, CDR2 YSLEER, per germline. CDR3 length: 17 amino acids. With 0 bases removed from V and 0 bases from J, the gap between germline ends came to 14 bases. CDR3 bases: TGCGCCAGCAGCCAAGACCCGACGCACCTCCTGAACACTGAAGCTTTCTTT. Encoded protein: CASSQDPTHLLNTEAFF.

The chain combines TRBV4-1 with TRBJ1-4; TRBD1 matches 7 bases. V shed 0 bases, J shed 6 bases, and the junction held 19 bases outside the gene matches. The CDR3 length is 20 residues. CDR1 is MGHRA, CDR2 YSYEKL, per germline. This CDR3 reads CASSQEPRLFLTGTDEKLFF. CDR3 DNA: TGCGCCAGCAGCCAAGAGCCCCGACTATTTTTGACAGGGACGGATGAAAAACTGTTTTTT.

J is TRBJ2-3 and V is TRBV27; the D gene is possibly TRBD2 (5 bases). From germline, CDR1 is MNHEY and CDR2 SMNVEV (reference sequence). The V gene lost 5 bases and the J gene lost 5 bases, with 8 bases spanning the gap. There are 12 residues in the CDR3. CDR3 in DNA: TGTGCCAGCAGTCCGGGAATAGATACGCAGTATTTT. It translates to CASSPGIDTQYF.

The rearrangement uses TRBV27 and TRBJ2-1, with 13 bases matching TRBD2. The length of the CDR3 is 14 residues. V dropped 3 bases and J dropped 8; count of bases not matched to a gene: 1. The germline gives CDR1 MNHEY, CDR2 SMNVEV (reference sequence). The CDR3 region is CASSLTSGRYEQFF. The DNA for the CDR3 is TGTGCCAGCAGTTTGACTAGCGGGAGGTATGAGCAGTTCTTC.

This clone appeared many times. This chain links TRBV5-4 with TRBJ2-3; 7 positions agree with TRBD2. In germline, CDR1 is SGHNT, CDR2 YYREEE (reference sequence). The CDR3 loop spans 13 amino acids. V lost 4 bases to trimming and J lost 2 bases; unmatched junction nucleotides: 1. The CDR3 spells CASSQRDTDTQYF. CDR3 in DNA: TGTGCCAGCAGCCAGCGGGACACAGATACGCAGTATTTT.

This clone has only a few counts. CDR3 sequence reads: CASSVDAGRGQPQHF. In DNA, the CDR3 is TGTGCCAGCAGCGTAGATGCAGGGAGGGGTCAGCCCCAGCATTTT. The chain recombines TRBV9 with TRBJ1-5, with a possible D match to TRBD1 (5 bases). The ends were cut back, 0 bases at V and 6 bases at J, with 13 bases in the middle. The CDR3 is 15 amino acids. Germline V gene sequence: CDR1 SGDLS, CDR2 YYNGEE.

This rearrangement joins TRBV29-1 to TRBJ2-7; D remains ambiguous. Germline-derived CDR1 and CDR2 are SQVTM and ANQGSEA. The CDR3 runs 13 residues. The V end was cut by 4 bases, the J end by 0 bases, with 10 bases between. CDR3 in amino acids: CSVAPSSSYEQYF. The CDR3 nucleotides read TGCAGCGTTGCCCCATCGAGCTCCTACGAGCAGTACTTC.

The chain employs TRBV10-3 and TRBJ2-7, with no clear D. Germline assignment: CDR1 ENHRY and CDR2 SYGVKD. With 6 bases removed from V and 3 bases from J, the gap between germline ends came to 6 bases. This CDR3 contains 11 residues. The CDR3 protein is CAIRVDYEQYF. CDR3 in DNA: TGTGCCATCAGAGTTGACTACGAGCAGTACTTC.

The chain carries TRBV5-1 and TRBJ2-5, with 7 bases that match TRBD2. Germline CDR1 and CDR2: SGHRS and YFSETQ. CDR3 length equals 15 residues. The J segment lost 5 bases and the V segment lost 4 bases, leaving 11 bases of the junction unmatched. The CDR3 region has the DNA TGCGCCAGCAGCGGACTAGACCAAATTGGGGAGACCCAGTACTTC. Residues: CASSGLDQIGETQYF.

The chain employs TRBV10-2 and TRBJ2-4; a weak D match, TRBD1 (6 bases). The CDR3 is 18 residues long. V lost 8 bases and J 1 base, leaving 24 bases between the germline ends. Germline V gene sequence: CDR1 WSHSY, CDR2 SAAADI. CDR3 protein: CASLPSVGTQGAKNIQYF. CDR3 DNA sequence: TGCGCCAGCCTCCCCTCGGTGGGGACACAAGGTGCCAAAAACATTCAGTACTTC.

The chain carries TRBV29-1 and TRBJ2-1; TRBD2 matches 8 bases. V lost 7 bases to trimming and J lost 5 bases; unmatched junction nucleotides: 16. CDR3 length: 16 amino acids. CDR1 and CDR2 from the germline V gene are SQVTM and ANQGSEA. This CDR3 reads CSARRWRTSMNNEQFF. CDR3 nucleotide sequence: TGCAGCGCCCGAAGGTGGAGGACTAGCATGAACAATGAGCAGTTCTTC.